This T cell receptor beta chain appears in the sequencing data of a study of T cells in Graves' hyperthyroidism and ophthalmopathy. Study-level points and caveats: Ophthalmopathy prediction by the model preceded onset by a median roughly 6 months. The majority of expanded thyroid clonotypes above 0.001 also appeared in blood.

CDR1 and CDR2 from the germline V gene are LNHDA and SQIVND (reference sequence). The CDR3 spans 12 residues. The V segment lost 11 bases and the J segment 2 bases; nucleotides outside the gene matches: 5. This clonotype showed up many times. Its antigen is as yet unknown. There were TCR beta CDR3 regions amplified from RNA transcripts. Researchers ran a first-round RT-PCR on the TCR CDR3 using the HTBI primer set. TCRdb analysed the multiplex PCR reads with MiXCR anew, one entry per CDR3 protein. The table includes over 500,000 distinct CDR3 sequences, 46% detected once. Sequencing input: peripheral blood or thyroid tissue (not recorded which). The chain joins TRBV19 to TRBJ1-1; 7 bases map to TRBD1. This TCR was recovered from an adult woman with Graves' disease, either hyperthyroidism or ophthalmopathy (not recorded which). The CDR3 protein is CACRDSNTEAFF. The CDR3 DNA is TGTGCCTGCCGGGACAGCAACACTGAAGCTTTCTTT.